The clone carrying this TCR beta chain was counted a few times. Its specificity is not known. The CDR3 consists of 12 residues. The germline gives CDR1 LNHDA, CDR2 SQIVND (reference sequence). The germline V and J ends were trimmed by 5 bases and 8 bases, with 9 bases remaining between them. The data were taken from a study of shared clonotypes between healthy human individuals. The overall study: Per donor, three plates held CD4 naive cells, three held CD4 memory, two held CD8 naive and one held CD8 memory.

Study findings and constraints: Generation probabilities of non-shared clonotypes were lower (relative to those shared by all four donors).

Method: immunoSEQ multiplex PCR; TCRdb's copy keeps in-frame clones and lacks some. The sample lists approximately 2.5 million clones, around 94% occurring once. This sequence originates from a man aged 18-30 years in good health. The V gene is TRBV19, the J gene TRBJ1-4, with D possibly TRBD1 on 5 matching bases. The sequenced sample consisted of naive CD4+ T cells sorted from blood. Regarding subset: CD45RA+ positively selected. Here the CDR3 DNA reads TGTGCCAGTAGTCGCAGGGACGAAAAACTGTTTTTT. Protein sequence: CASSRRDEKLFF.